This TCR beta chain was documented in a study of Graves' ophthalmopathy and Graves' hyperthyroidism. Study results and caveats: Detection in blood was also observed for most expanded thyroid clonotypes above 0.001 frequency.

Stable hyperthyroidism referred to disease that showed no ophthalmopathy within 18 months of follow-up. The authors diagnosed from clinical symptoms, serum thyroxine, TRAb, thyroid ultrasound and orbital computed tomography. RNA transcripts yielded amplified TCR beta CDR3 regions. The first round was an RT-PCR with HTBI primers, and the second round was a multiplex PCR. MiXCR was run by TCRdb on the multiplex PCR reads, yielding one entry per CDR3 protein. The sample includes about 380,000 distinct CDR3 sequences, 15% to 19% of them seen just once. Worth noting for this clonotype: Its antigen is not identified.

The CDR3 loop spans 15 amino acids. In germline, CDR1 is SGHAT, CDR2 FQNNGV. V lost 5 bases and J 1 base, leaving 14 bases between the germline ends. V gene TRBV11-2 combines with J gene TRBJ1-1; no definite D call. The TCR was taken from a woman younger than 35 with stable Graves' hyperthyroidism. The sample consisted of peripheral blood. The CDR3 sequence is CASSLTQVRNTEAFF. As DNA, the CDR3 is TGTGCCAGCAGCCTTACCCAGGTACGGAACACTGAAGCTTTCTTT.